This record covers a single TCR beta chain. Its antigen is not identified. Germline V gives CDR1 SGHNT, CDR2 YYREEE (reference sequence). The trim removed 1 base at V and 4 bases at J, leaving 10 bases unmatched. The CDR3 totals 18 residues. This entry belongs to a study of T cell responses to AZD1222 COVID-19 vaccine. Measured with immunoSEQ multiplex PCR; TCRdb has only the in-frame clones, and not every one. The sample lists around 160,000 clones; 75% to 95% were seen once. The study, taken as a whole, reports: Among the donors, most were white British and more were female, and clonal diversity was possibly underestimated. Along spike, vaccine-associated CD4 TCRs were found throughout, with dominance at 160-218 and 743-854. Only after the peak T cell response were repertoires sampled.

This TCR was sampled from an adult in good health. The rearrangement uses TRBV5-4 and TRBJ2-2, with TRBD2 identical over 10 bases. The source material was peripheral blood, sampled on day 0 of MenACWY control vaccination. As DNA, the CDR3 is TGTGCCAGCAGCTTGATTGGGAGCGGGGGGGCCGTCACCGGGGAGCTGTTTTTT. Translating it yields CASSLIGSGGAVTGELFF.